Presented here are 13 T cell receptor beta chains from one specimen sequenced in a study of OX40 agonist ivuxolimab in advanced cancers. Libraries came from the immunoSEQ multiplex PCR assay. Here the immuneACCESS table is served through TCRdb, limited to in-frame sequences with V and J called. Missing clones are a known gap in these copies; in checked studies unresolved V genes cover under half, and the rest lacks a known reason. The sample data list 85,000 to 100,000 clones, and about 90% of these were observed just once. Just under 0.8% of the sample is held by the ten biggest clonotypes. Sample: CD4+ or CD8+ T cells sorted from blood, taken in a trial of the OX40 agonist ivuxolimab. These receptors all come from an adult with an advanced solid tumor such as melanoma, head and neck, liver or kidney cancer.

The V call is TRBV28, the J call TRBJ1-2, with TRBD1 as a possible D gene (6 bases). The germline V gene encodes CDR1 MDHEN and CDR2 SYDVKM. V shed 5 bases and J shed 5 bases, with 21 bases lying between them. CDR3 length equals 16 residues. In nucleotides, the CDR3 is TGTGCCAGCAGTGCCCCGGGACGGGGGCTTGGGTATGGCTACACCTTC. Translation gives CASSAPGRGLGYGYTF.

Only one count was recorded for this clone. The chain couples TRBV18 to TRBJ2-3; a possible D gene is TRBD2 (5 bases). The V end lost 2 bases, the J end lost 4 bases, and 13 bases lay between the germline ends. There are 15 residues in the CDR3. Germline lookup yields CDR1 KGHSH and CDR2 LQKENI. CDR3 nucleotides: TGTGCCAGCTCACCATCAAAGCTGGGAGCAGATACGCAGTATTTT. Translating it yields CASSPSKLGADTQYF.

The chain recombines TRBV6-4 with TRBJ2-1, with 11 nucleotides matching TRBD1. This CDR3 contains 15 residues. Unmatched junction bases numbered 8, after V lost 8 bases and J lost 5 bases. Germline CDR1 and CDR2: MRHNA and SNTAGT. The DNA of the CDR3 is TGTGCCAGCCGATCTGGACAGGGGGCCAACAATGAGCAGTTCTTC. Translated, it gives CASRSGQGANNEQFF.

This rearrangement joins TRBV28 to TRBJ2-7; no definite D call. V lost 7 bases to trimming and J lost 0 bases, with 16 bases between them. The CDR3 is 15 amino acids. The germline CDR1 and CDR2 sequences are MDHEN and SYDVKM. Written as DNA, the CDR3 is TGTGCCAGCACCCCTCGGGCAGAGAGCTCCTACGAGCAGTACTTC. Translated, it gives CASTPRAESSYEQYF.

CDR3 protein: CASSQDSRNYGYTF. The CDR3 nucleotides read TGTGCCAGCAGCCAAGATAGCAGGAACTATGGCTACACCTTC. This chain joins TRBV4-2 and TRBJ1-2; D gene unclear. The CDR3 covers 14 residues. CDR1 is LGHNA, CDR2 YNFKEQ, per germline. Trimming removed 0 bases at V and 2 bases at J, with 7 bases between.

The DNA of the CDR3 is TGTGCCAGCGGGACAGGGAACCAAGAGACCCAGTACTTC. It codes for CASGTGNQETQYF. This rearrangement joins TRBV2 to TRBJ2-5, with TRBD1 matching over 9 bases. Germline values: CDR1 SNHLY, CDR2 FYNNEI. V lost 8 bases to trimming and J lost 0 bases; unmatched junction nucleotides: 1. There are 13 residues in the CDR3. Based on the CDR3 plus reference TRBV2 and TRBJ2-5, the full variable domain is EPEVTQTPSHQVTQMGQEVILRCVPISNHLYFYWYRQILGQKVEFLVSFYNNEISEKSEIFDDQFSVERPDGSNFTLKIRSTKLEDSAMYFCASGTGNQETQYFGPGTRLLVL.

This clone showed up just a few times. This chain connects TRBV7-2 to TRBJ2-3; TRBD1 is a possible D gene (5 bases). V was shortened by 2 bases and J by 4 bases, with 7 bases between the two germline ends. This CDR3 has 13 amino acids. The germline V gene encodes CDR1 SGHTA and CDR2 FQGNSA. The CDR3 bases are TGTGCCAGCAGCTTAAGCAGGGCAGATACGCAGTATTTT. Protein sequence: CASSLSRADTQYF.

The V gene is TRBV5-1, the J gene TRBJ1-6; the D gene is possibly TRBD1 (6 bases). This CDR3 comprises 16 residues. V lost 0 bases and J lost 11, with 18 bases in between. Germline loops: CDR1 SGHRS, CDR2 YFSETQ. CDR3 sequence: CASSLDSRRGSAPLHF. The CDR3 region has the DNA TGCGCCAGCAGCTTGGATTCCCGCAGGGGAAGCGCACCCCTCCACTTT.

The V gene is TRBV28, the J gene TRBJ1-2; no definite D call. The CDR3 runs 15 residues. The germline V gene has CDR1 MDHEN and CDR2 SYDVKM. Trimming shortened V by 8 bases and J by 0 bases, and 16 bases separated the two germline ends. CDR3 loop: CASCTSEGSNYGYTF. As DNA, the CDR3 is TGTGCCAGCTGCACTTCTGAGGGATCTAACTATGGCTACACCTTC.

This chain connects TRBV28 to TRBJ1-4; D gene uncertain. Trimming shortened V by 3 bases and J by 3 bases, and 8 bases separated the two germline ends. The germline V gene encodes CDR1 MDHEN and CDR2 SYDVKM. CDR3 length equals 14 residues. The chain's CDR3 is CASSFEGPNEKLFF. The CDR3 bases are TGTGCCAGCAGTTTTGAAGGCCCTAATGAAAAACTGTTTTTT.

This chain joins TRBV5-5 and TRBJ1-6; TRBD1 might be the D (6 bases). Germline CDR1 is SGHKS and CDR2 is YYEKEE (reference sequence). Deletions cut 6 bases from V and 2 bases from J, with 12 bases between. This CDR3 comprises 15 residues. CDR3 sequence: CASMVGATYNSPLHF. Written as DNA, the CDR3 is TGTGCCAGCATGGTGGGGGCTACCTATAATTCACCCCTCCACTTT.

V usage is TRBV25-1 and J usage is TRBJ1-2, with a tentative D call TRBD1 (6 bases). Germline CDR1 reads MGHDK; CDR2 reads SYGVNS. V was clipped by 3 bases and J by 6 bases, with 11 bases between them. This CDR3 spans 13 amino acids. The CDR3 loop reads CASSDAQGDGYTF. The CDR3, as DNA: TGTGCCAGCAGTGACGCACAGGGCGATGGCTACACCTTC.

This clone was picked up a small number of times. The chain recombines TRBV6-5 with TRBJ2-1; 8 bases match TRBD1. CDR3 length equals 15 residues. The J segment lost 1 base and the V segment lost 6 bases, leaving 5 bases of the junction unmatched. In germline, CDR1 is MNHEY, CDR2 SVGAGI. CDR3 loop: CASREGQVSYNEQFF. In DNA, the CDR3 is TGTGCCAGCAGAGAGGGACAGGTTTCCTACAATGAGCAGTTCTTC.